This passage covers 31 T cell receptor beta chains from one sample sequenced in a study of T-cell reconstitution after alpha-beta-depleted transplantation in children. TCRbeta library preparation incorporated unique molecular identifiers. TCRdb called the PCR reads again in MiXCR, with one record for every CDR3 protein. The sample holds roughly 500,000 distinct CDR3 sequences, less than 35% seen once. The source material was PBMCs from the stem cell graft donor, sampled from the stem cell graft. The receptors were sampled from a human donor who donated a stem cell graft to a child with aplastic anemia.

As concerns this clonotype: The junction does not match germline at one end; this may be a read error. J is TRBJ2-1 and V is TRBV20-1; 15 bases are a match to TRBD2. The CDR3 loop spans 14 amino acids. From germline, CDR1 is DFQATT and CDR2 SNEGSKA (reference sequence). CDR3 in DNA: TGCAGTGCTAGTCGTTCCGGACTAGCGGGAGGGCTACTCTTC. Translated, it gives CSASRSGLAGGLLF.

The chain combines TRBV24-1 with TRBJ1-5; tentatively, D is TRBD1 (6 bases). V lost 3 bases and J lost 1, with 12 bases in between. The CDR3 runs to 16 residues. Germline CDR1 KGHDR, CDR2 SFDVKD. The CDR3 DNA is TGTGCCACCAGTGATGCGGACAGCTACAGCAATCAGCCCCAGCATTTT. Translated: CATSDADSYSNQPQHF.

This clonotype has more than one count but fewer than ten. V usage is TRBV11-2 and J usage is TRBJ2-1; 12 nucleotides line up with TRBD2. CDR3 size: 19 residues. Germline lookup yields CDR1 SGHAT and CDR2 FQNNGV. Losses at the gene ends were 5 bases for V and 0 bases for J; bases not matched to a gene: 11. CDR3 residues: CASSPRGLAGSSSYNEQFF. The CDR3 DNA is TGTGCCAGCAGCCCAAGGGGACTAGCGGGTTCCTCCTCCTACAATGAGCAGTTCTTC.

The V gene is TRBV12-3 or TRBV12-4, the J gene TRBJ1-2, with TRBD1 matching over 12 bases. The V gene end was trimmed by 6 bases and the J gene end by 4 bases; junction bases not matched to a gene: 3. The CDR3 spans 14 residues. The CDR3 DNA sequence: TGTGCCAGCAGGGGACAGGGGGCCTCCTATGGCTACACCTTC. The encoded protein is CASRGQGASYGYTF.

V is TRBV7-9 and J is TRBJ2-1; D unresolved. The germline CDR1 and CDR2 sequences are SEHNR and FQNEAQ (reference sequence). Trimming removed 5 bases at V and 3 bases at J, with 17 bases between. The CDR3 spans 16 residues. CDR3 nucleotides: TGTGCCAGCAGCACTCCGACTCCAGAAATCTACAATGAGCAGTTCTTC. This translates into CASSTPTPEIYNEQFF.

Only a few counts were recorded for this clonotype. The chain combines TRBV20-1 with TRBJ2-5, with 8 bases lining up with TRBD2. CDR3 length equals 16 residues. The V and J ends lost 3 bases and 5 bases, in that order; junction bases with no gene match: 14. Germline CDR1 DFQATT, CDR2 SNEGSKA (reference sequence). The CDR3 DNA reads as TGCAGTGCTAGGATGAGGCGAGCGGGAGTCAGGGAGACCCAGTACTTC. Translation gives CSARMRRAGVRETQYF.

This clonotype was counted a few times. J is TRBJ2-1 and V is TRBV13; 8 nucleotides agree with TRBD2. With 0 bases clipped from V and 5 bases from J, the junction kept 12 bases outside the gene matches. The V gene's germline CDR1 is PRHDT and CDR2 FYEKMQ (reference sequence). The CDR3 is made up of 18 amino acids. CDR3 in DNA: TGTGCCAGCAGCTTAGGCCTGGGCCGGGAGGGAAGTGACAATGAGCAGTTCTTC. Translation gives CASSLGLGREGSDNEQFF.

This clonotype has only a few counts. The V and J genes are TRBV29-1 and TRBJ2-1; 11 nucleotides line up with TRBD2. The CDR3 runs to 14 residues. Germline assignment: CDR1 SQVTM and CDR2 ANQGSEA. After removal of 5 bases from V and 8 bases from J, the junction contained 8 bases not matched to a gene. CDR3 nucleotide sequence: TGCAGCGTTACTCTAGCGGGAGGACTTGATGAGCAGTTCTTC. This sequence encodes CSVTLAGGLDEQFF.

This clonotype was counted many times. The chain links TRBV7-2 to TRBJ2-7; D is perhaps TRBD1 (5 bases). This CDR3 region has 15 residues. Germline loops: CDR1 SGHTA, CDR2 FQGNSA. Between the trimmed V and J ends, which lost 7 bases and 5 bases, there was a span of 21 bases. CDR3 residues: CASTPPQGLQNEQYF. The CDR3 coding sequence is TGTGCCAGCACCCCACCCCAGGGCCTCCAAAACGAGCAGTACTTC.

A few counts support this clonotype. The rearrangement uses TRBV5-6 and TRBJ1-1; a weak D match, TRBD1 (5 bases). The CDR3 loop spans 14 amino acids. V lost 4 bases and J 4 bases, leaving 14 bases between the germline ends. Germline V gives CDR1 SGHDT, CDR2 YYEEEE. CDR3 loop: CASSRGLPGTEAFF. For the CDR3, the DNA is TGTGCCAGCAGCCGGGGACTTCCTGGCACTGAAGCTTTCTTT.

V is TRBV14 and J is TRBJ2-7, with D unclear. Looked up from germline, CDR1 is SGHDN and CDR2 is FVKESK. This CDR3 region has 12 residues. CDR3 in DNA: TGTGCCAGCAGCCAAGTAGGGTACGCGCAGTACGTC. Protein product: CASSQVGYAQYV.

This clonotype appeared a few times. The chain combines TRBV6-1 with TRBJ1-6; 7 bases align to TRBD1. The germline CDR1 and CDR2 sequences are MNHNS and SASEGT. This CDR3 has 14 residues. After removal of 8 bases from V and 7 bases from J, the junction contained 8 bases not matched to a gene. The CDR3 loop is CASGGGGGNSPLHF. As DNA, the CDR3 is TGTGCCAGCGGGGGGGGAGGGGGCAATTCACCCCTCCACTTT.

The chain recombines TRBV7-2 with TRBJ2-1; D is unresolved. The V end was cut by 1 base, the J end by 6 bases, with 10 bases between. The CDR3 length is 14 residues. From germline, CDR1 is SGHTA and CDR2 FQGNSA. The CDR3, as DNA: TGTGCCAGCAGCTTAGAGATGGACCCCAATGAGCAGTTCTTC. The encoded protein is CASSLEMDPNEQFF.

This rearrangement joins TRBV24-1 to TRBJ2-2; 7 bases line up with TRBD1. Germline V gene data show CDR1 as KGHDR and CDR2 as SFDVKD. The CDR3 totals 16 residues. V lost 3 bases, J lost 4 bases, and 7 bases stayed unmatched. The CDR3 loop reads CATSDAGGSSTGELFF. In DNA, the CDR3 is TGTGCCACCAGTGATGCAGGGGGTAGTAGCACCGGGGAGCTGTTTTTT.

The chain has TRBV18 and TRBJ2-3; perhaps TRBD1 as D (6 bases). Trimming removed 3 bases at V and 1 base at J, with 11 bases between. Germline values: CDR1 KGHSH, CDR2 LQKENI. This CDR3 has 15 residues. CDR3 residues: CASSPRDTGTDTQYF. CDR3 bases: TGTGCCAGCTCACCCCGGGACACTGGCACAGATACGCAGTATTTT.

This chain uses TRBV30 with TRBJ1-5, with D perhaps TRBD1 (6 bases). Looked up from germline, CDR1 is GTSNPN and CDR2 is SVGIG (reference sequence). The CDR3 extends over 15 amino acids. With 0 bases removed from V and 2 bases from J, the gap between germline ends came to 11 bases. The CDR3 DNA follows: TGTGCCTGGAGTGTAACAGGGTCCGGCAATCAGCCCCAGCATTTT. Its translation: CAWSVTGSGNQPQHF.

The chain joins TRBV20-1 to TRBJ1-3; D is unresolved. Germline-derived CDR1 and CDR2 are DFQATT and SNEGSKA (reference sequence). The V gene lost 3 bases and the J gene lost 0 bases, with 12 bases spanning the gap. CDR3 length: 15 residues. The CDR3 protein is CSASGAGRSGNTIYF. CDR3 DNA: TGCAGTGCTAGTGGCGCCGGTCGCTCTGGAAACACCATATATTTT.

In this sample, this clonotype turned up a few times. This chain connects TRBV7-9 to TRBJ2-7, with 8 bases aligning to TRBD1. With V trimmed by 5 bases and J by 1 base, 4 bases remained unmatched. CDR1 is SEHNR, CDR2 FQNEAQ, per germline (reference sequence). This CDR3 comprises 14 residues. This CDR3 reads CASSHRDRSYEQYV. CDR3 in DNA: TGTGCCAGCAGCCACCGGGACAGGTCCTACGAGCAGTACGTC.

The V call is TRBV7-2, the J call TRBJ2-5, with 10 bases lining up with TRBD1. This CDR3 is 16 amino acids long. Germline V CDR1 and CDR2: SGHTA, FQGNSA. J gave up 1 base and V 3 bases, and 5 bases lay outside the gene matches. As DNA, the CDR3 is TGTGCCAGCAGCTTCGGACAGGGGGGTCCCCAAGAGACCCAGTACTTC. Translating it yields CASSFGQGGPQETQYF.

In this sample, this clonotype turned up a few times. V and J are TRBV18 and TRBJ2-1; D is possibly TRBD2 (6 bases). The CDR3 extends over 13 amino acids. Trimming took off 6 bases at V and 5 bases at J, with 11 bases between the two ends. Germline CDR1 and CDR2: KGHSH and LQKENI. DNA for the CDR3: TGTGCCAGCTCGGCGGGACTCAACAATGAGCAGTTCTTC. Its protein product is CASSAGLNNEQFF.

This clonotype was observed a handful of times. The rearrangement uses TRBV6-1 and TRBJ2-1; tentatively, D is TRBD2 (6 bases). CDR1 is MNHNS and CDR2 is SASEGT in the germline V gene. V was cut by 10 bases and J by 8 bases, with 18 bases left in between. There are 13 residues in the CDR3. CDR3 nucleotide sequence: TGTGCCACCCGATTGGCGGGAAGGGATGAGCAGTTCTTC. It codes for CATRLAGRDEQFF.

The genes are TRBV5-1 and TRBJ2-7; D not resolved. The CDR3 loop spans 13 amino acids. CDR1 and CDR2 from the germline V gene are SGHRS and YFSETQ. V lost 4 bases and J 2 bases, leaving 10 bases between the germline ends. The CDR3 loop is CASSAAPTYEQYF. The CDR3 DNA sequence: TGCGCCAGCAGCGCCGCCCCTACCTACGAGCAGTACTTC.

This clonotype was counted a few times. The V and J genes are TRBV7-8 and TRBJ1-5, with D unresolved. Germline V gene sequence: CDR1 SGHVS, CDR2 FQNEAQ. Trimming pared 5 bases from V and 0 bases from J, leaving 14 bases between. CDR3 length: 16 amino acids. CDR3 sequence reads: CASSPSRLLSNQPQHF. CDR3 nucleotide sequence: TGTGCCAGCAGCCCATCCAGACTGCTTAGCAATCAGCCCCAGCATTTT.

This clonotype was seen more than once but under ten times. V is TRBV28 and J is TRBJ2-7, with 10 bases aligning to TRBD1. The trim removed 6 bases at V and 1 base at J, leaving 9 bases unmatched. Germline CDR1 MDHEN, CDR2 SYDVKM. The CDR3 extends over 16 amino acids. DNA for the CDR3: TGTGCCAGCAGGTTACGGGGGACAGGGGTTTCCTACGAGCAGTACTTC. This sequence encodes CASRLRGTGVSYEQYF.

This clonotype has a handful of counts. The chain employs TRBV5-1 and TRBJ2-1; TRBD1 is a possible D gene (6 bases). The germline V gene encodes CDR1 SGHRS and CDR2 YFSETQ. V lost 0 bases and J lost 14, with 12 bases in between. There are 12 residues in the CDR3. This CDR3 is CASSLDRAQEFF. Written as DNA, the CDR3 is TGCGCCAGCAGCTTGGACAGGGCTCAGGAGTTCTTC.

The chain is built from TRBV12-3 or TRBV12-4 and TRBJ1-2, with 7 positions matching TRBD1. The CDR3 consists of 14 residues. V trimming: 1 base; J trimming: 4 bases; junction bases outside the gene matches: 3. DNA of the CDR3: TGTGCCAGCAGTTTAGTGGGACAGAGCTATGGCTACACCTTC. It codes for CASSLVGQSYGYTF.

This chain joins TRBV6-2 or TRBV6-3 and TRBJ1-5; no clear D gene. The CDR3 covers 12 residues. V gave up 7 bases and J gave up 3 bases, with 7 bases separating them. Looked up from germline, CDR1 is MNHEY and CDR2 is SVGEGT. The CDR3 region has the DNA TGTGCCAGCAAGCGGACCAATCAGCCCCAGCATTTT. This sequence encodes CASKRTNQPQHF.

There are a few counts of this clonotype. The chain links TRBV11-2 to TRBJ2-1; 8 bases fit TRBD2. The germline gives CDR1 SGHAT, CDR2 FQNNGV. V shed 2 bases and J 1 base; nucleotides not matched to a gene: 10. This CDR3 region has 18 residues. The CDR3 is CASSLWLAGQASYNEQFF. In DNA, the CDR3 is TGTGCCAGCAGCTTATGGTTAGCGGGACAAGCGTCCTACAATGAGCAGTTCTTC. The full variable domain, rest sourced from reference TRBV11-2 and TRBJ2-1, is EAGVAQSPRYKIIEKRQSVAFWCNPISGHATLYWYQQILGQGPKLLIQFQNNGVVDDSQLPKDRFSAERLKGVDSTLKIQPAKLEDSAVYLCASSLWLAGQASYNEQFFGPGTRLTVL.

The chain carries TRBV7-2 and TRBJ2-1; D not certain. Germline CDR1 reads SGHTA; CDR2 reads FQGNSA. This CDR3 contains 12 residues. Between the trimmed V and J ends, which lost 2 bases and 9 bases, there was a span of 8 bases. CDR3 protein: CASSLMATEQFF. In DNA form, the CDR3 reads TGTGCCAGCAGCTTAATGGCTACTGAGCAGTTCTTC.

This clonotype was detected only a few times. V is TRBV19 and J is TRBJ1-2; D remains ambiguous. The CDR3 spans 12 residues. Looked up from germline, CDR1 is LNHDA and CDR2 is SQIVND (reference sequence). V was cut by 9 bases and J by 8 bases, with 16 bases left in between. Here the CDR3 DNA reads TGTGCCAGCCTTAGACCCTACGGGGGCTACACCTTC. Translated: CASLRPYGGYTF. The variable domain in full, with the rest retrieved from reference TRBV19 and TRBJ1-2, is DGGITQSPKYLFRKEGQNVTLSCEQNLNHDAMYWYRQDPGQGLRLIYYSQIVNDFQKGDIAEGYSVSREKKESFPLTVTSAQKNPTAFYLCASLRPYGGYTFGSGTRLTVV.

This clonotype was recorded a few times. The V call is TRBV29-1, the J call TRBJ2-2; tentative D call: TRBD1 (6 bases). V dropped 5 bases and J dropped 7 bases, with 8 bases sitting between them. Germline V lookup: CDR1 SQVTM, CDR2 ANQGSEA. The CDR3 runs 11 residues. CDR3 amino acids: CSVQGIGELFF. The CDR3, as DNA: TGCAGCGTTCAGGGGATCGGGGAGCTGTTTTTT.